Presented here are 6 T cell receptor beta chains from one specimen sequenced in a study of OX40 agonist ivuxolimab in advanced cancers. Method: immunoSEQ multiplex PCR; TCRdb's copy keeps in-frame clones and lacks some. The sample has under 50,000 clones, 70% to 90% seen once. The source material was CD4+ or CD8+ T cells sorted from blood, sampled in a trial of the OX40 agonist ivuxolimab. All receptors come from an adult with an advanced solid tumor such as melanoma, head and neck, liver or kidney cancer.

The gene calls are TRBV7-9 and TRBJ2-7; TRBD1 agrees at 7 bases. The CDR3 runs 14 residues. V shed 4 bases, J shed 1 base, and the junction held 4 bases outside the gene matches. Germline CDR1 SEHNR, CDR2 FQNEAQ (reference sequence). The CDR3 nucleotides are TGTGCCAGCAGCTCCGGGACAGATTCCTACGAGCAGTACGTC. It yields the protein CASSSGTDSYEQYV.

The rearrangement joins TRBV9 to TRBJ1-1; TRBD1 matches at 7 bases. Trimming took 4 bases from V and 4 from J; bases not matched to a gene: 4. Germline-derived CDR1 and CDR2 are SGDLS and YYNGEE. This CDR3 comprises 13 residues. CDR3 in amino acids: CASSPGTVTEAFF. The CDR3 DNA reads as TGTGCCAGCAGCCCTGGGACAGTCACTGAAGCTTTCTTT.

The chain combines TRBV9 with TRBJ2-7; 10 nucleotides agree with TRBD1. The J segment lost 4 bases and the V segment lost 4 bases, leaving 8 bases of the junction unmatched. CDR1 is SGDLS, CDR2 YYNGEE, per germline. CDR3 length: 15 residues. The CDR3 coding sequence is TGTGCCAGCAGCAGATCCGGGACAGGGGATTACGAGCAGTACTTC. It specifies CASSRSGTGDYEQYF.

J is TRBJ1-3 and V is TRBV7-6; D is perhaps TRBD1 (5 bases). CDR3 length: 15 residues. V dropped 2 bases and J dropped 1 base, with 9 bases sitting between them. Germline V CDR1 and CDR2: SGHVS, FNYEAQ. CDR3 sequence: CASSLLTGSGNTIYF. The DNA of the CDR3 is TGTGCCAGCAGCTTATTAACAGGATCTGGAAACACCATATATTTT.

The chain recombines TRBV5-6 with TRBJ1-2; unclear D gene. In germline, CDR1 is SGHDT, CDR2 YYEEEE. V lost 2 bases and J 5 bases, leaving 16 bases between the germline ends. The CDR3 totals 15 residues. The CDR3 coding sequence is TGTGCCAGCAGCTTCTCCTATCTGGGCCGGTATGGCTACACCTTC. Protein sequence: CASSFSYLGRYGYTF.

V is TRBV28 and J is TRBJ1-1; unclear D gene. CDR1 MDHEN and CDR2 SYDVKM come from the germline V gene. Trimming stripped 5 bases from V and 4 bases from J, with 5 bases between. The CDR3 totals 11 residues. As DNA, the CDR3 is TGTGCCAGCAGTCGCCGCACTGAAGCTTTCTTT. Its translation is CASSRRTEAFF. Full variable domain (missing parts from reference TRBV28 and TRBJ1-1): DVKVTQSSRYLVKRTGEKVFLECVQDMDHENMFWYRQDPGLGLRLIYFSYDVKMKEKGDIPEGYSVSREKKERFSLILESASTNQTSMYLCASSRRTEAFFGQGTRLTVV.